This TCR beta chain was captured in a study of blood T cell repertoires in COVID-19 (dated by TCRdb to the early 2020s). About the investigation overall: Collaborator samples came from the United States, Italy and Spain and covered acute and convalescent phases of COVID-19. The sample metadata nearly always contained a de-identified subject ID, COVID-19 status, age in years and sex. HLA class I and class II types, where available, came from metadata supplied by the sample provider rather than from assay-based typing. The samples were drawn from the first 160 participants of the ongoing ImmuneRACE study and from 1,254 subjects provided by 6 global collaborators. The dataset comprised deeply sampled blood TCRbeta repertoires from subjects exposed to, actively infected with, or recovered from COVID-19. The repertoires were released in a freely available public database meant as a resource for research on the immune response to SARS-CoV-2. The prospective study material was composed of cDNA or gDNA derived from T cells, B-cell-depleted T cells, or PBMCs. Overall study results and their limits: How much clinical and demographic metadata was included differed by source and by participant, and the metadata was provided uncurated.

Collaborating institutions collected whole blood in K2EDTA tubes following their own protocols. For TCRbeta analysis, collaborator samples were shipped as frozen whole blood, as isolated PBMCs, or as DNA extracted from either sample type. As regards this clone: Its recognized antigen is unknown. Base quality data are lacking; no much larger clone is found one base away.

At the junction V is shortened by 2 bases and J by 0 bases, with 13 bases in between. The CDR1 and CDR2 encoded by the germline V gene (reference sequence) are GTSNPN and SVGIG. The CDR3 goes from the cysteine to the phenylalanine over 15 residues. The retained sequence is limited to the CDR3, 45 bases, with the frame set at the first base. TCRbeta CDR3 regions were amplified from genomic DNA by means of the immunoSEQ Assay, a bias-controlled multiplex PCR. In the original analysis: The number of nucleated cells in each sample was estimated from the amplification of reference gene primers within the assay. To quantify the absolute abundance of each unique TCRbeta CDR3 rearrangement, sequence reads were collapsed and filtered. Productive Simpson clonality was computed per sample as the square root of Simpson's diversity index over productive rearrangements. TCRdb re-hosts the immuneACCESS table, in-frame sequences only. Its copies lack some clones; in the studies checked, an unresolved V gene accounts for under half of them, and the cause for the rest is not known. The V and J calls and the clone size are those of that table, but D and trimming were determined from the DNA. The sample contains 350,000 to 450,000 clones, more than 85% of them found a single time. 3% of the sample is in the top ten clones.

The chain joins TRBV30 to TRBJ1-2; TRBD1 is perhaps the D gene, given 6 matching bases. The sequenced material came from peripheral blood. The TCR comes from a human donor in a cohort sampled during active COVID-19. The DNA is TGTGCCTGGAGTCGACGGACAGAAACTAACTATGGCTACACCTTC. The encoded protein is CAWSRRTETNYGYTF.